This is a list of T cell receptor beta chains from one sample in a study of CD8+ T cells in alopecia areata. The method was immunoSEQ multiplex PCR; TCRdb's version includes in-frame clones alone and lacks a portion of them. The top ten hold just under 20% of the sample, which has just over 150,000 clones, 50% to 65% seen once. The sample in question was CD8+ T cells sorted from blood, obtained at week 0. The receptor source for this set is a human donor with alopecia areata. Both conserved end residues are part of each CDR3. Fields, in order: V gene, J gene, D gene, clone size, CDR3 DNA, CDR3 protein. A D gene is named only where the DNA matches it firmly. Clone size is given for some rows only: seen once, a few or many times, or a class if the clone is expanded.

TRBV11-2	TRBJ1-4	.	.	TGTGCCAGCAGCCCCGCGCAATATGAAAAACTGTTTTTT	CASSPAQYEKLFF
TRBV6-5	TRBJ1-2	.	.	TGTGCCAGCAGTTACTCGAAGGCGGATTACTATGGCTACACCTTC	CASSYSKADYYGYTF
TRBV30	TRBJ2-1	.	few	TGTGCCTGGACAGGGTCGGGGAATTACAATGAGCAGTTCTTC	CAWTGSGNYNEQFF
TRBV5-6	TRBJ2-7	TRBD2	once	TGTGCCAGCAGCTTCGGGGGGTCCTACGAGCAGTACTTC	CASSFGGSYEQYF
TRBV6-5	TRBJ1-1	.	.	TGTGCCAGCAGTTACTCTAACACTGAAGCTTTCTTT	CASSYSNTEAFF
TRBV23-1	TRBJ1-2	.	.	TGCGCCAGCAGTCAATGGCAGGCGAGGCCCTTTTCAATTAACTATGGCTACACCTTC	CASSQWQARPFSINYGYTF
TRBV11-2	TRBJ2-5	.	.	TGTGCCAGCAGCTTATGGAGGGTCGAGACCCAGTACTTC	CASSLWRVETQYF
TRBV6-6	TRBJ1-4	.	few	TGTGCCAGCAGCCTAGCGAGGGAAAAACTGTTTTTT	CASSLAREKLFF
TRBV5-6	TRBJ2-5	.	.	TGTGCCAGCAGCTTCGCTACAGGCCAAGAGACCCAGTACTTC	CASSFATGQETQYF
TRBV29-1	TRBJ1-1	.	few	TGCAGCGCCCCCACCAAGGGCACTGAAGCTTTCTTT	CSAPTKGTEAFF
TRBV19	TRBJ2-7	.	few	TGTGCCAGTAGTATAGGAGGGAACGAGCAGTACTTC	CASSIGGNEQYF
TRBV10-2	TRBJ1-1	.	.	TGCGCCAGCAGTCTGAACAGAAACACTGAAGCTTTCTTT	CASSLNRNTEAFF